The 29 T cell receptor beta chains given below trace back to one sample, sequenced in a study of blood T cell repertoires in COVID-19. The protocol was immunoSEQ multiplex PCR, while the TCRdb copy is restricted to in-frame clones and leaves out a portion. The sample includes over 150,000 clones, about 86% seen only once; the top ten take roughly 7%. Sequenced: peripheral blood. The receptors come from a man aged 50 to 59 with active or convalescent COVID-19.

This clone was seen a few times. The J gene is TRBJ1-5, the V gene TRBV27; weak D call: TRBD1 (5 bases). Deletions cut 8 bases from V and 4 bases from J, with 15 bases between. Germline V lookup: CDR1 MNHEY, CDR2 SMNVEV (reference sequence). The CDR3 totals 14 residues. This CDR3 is CASPVGGRNQPQHF. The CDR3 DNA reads TGTGCCAGCCCCGTTGGGGGGAGGAATCAGCCCCAGCATTTT.

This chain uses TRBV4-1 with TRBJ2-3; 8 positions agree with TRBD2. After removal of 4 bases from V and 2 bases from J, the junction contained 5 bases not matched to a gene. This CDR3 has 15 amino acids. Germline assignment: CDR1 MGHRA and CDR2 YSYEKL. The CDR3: CASSLGLAHTDTQYF. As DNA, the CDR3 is TGCGCCAGCAGCCTAGGACTAGCACACACAGATACGCAGTATTTT.

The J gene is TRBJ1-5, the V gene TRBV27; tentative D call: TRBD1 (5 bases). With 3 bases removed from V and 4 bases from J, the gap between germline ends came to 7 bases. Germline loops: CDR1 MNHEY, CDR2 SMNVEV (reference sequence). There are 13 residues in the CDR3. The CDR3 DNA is TGTGCCAGCAGTTTTTCAGGGAATCAGCCCCAGCATTTT. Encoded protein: CASSFSGNQPQHF.

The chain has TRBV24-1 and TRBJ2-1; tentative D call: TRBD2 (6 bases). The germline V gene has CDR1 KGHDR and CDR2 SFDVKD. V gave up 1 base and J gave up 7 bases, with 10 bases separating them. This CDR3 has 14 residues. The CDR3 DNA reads TGTGCCACCAGTGATTTTGGGACTCCAAATGAGCAGTTCTTC. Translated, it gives CATSDFGTPNEQFF.

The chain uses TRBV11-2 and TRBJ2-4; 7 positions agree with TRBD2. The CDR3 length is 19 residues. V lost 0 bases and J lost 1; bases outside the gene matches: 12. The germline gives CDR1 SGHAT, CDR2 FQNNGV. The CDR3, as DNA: TGTGCCAGCAGCTTAGATCGGGGGTTAGCGGGCGGCGCCAAAAACATTCAGTACTTC. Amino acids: CASSLDRGLAGGAKNIQYF.

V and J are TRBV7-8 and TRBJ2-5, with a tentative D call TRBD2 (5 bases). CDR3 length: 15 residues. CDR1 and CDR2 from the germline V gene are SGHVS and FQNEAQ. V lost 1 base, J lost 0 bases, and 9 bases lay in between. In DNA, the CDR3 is TGTGCCAGCAGCTTAGGAGGGTCGTACCAAGAGACCCAGTACTTC. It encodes CASSLGGSYQETQYF.

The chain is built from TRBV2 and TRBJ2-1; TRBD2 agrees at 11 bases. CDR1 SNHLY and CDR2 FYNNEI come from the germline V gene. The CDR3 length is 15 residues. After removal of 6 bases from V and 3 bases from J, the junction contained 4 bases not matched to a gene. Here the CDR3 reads CASRVAGGYYNEQFF. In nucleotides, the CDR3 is TGTGCCAGCAGGGTAGCGGGAGGGTACTACAATGAGCAGTTCTTC.

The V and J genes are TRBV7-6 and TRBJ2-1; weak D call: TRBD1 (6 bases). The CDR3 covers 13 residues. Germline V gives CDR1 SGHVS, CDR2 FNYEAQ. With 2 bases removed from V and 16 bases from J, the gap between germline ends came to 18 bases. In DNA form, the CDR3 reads TGTGCCAGCAGCTTATGGGGGCCGGACACATTATTCTTC. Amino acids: CASSLWGPDTLFF.

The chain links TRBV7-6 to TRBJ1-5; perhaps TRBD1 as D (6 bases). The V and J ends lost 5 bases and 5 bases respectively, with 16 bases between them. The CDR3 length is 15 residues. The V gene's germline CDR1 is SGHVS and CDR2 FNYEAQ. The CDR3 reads CASSPLTGLYQPQHF. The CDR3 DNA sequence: TGTGCCAGCAGCCCACTTACAGGGCTTTATCAGCCCCAGCATTTT.

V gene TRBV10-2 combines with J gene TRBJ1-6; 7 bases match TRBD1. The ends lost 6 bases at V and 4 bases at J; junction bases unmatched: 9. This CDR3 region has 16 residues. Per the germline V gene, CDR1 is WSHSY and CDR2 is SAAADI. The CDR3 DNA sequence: TGCGCCAGCAGCCCACTAAACAGGGGTTATAATTCACCCCTCCACTTT. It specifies CASSPLNRGYNSPLHF.

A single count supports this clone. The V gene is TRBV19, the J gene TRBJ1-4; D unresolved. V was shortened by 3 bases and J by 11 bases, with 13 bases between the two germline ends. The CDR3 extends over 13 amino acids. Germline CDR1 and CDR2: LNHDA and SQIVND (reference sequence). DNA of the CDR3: TGTGCCAGTAGTATTGGACCAGGCGGGAAACTGTTTTTT. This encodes CASSIGPGGKLFF.

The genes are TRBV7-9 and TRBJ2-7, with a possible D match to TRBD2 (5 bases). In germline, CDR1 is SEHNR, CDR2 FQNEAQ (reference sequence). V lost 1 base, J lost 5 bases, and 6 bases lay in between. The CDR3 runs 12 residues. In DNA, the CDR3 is TGTGCCAGCAGCTTAGGGGAGAACGAGCAGTACTTC. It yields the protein CASSLGENEQYF.

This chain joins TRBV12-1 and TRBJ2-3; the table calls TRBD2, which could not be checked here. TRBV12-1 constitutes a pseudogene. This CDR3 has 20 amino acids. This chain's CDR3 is CASSFLGLAGPRFYTDTQYF. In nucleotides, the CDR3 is TGTGCCAGCAGCTTTTTGGGACTAGCGGGTCCTCGGTTTTACACAGATACGCAGTATTTT.

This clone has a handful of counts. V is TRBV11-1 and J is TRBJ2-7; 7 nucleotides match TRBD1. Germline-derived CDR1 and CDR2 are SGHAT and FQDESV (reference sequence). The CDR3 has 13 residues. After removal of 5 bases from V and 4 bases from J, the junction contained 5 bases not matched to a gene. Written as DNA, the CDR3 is TGTGCCAGCAGCAACATGGGACAGTACGAGCAGTACTTC. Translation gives CASSNMGQYEQYF.

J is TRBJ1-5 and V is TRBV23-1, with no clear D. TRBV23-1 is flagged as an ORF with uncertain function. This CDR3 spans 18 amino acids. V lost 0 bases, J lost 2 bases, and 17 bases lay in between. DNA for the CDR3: TGCGCCAGCAGTCAATCGCGGTGGATCCAACGCGGCAATCAGCCCCAGCATTTT. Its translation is CASSQSRWIQRGNQPQHF.

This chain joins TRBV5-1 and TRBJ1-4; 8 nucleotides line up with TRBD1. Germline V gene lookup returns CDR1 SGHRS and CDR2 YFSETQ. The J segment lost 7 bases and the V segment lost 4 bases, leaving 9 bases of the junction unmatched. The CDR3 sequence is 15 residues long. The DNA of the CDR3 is TGCGCCAGCAGCATATCGACAGGGGTGATTGAAAAACTGTTTTTT. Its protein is CASSISTGVIEKLFF.

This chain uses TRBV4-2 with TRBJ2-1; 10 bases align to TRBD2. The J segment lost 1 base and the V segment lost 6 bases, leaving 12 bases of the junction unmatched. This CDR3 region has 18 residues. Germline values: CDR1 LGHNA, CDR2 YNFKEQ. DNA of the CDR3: TGTGCCAGCAGGTCAACTGCAGCGGGAGGGCGATCCTACAATGAGCAGTTCTTC. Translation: CASRSTAAGGRSYNEQFF.

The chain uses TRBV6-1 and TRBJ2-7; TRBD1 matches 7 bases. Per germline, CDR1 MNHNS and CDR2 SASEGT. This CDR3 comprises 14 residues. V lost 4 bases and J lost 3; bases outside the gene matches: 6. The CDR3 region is CASSAATGYYEQYF. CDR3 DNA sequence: TGTGCCAGCAGTGCAGCGACAGGGTACTACGAGCAGTACTTC.

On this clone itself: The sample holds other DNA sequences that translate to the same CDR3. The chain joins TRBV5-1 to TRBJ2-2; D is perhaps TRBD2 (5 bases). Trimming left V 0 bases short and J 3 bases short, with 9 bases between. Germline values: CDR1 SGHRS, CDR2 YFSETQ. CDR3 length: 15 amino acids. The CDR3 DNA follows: TGCGCCAGCAGCTTGGATCGGGGTTACACCGGGGAGCTGTTTTTT. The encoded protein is CASSLDRGYTGELFF.

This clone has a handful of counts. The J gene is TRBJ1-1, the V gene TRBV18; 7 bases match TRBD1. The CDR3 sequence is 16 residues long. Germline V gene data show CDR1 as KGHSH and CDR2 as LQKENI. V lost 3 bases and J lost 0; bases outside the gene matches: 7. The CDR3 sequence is CASSPPGQRMNTEAFF. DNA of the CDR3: TGTGCCAGCTCACCTCCGGGACAGCGAATGAACACTGAAGCTTTCTTT. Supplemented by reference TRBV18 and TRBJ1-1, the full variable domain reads NAGVMQNPRHLVRRRGQEARLRCSPMKGHSHVYWYRQLPEEGLKFMVYLQKENIIDESGMPKERFSAEFPKEGPSILRIQQVVRGDSAAYFCASSPPGQRMNTEAFFGQGTRLTVV.

DNA of the CDR3: TGTGCCAGCAGACCAGCGGGGGGGGCTAGGGAGCAGTACTTC. This gives the protein CASRPAGGAREQYF. The rearrangement joins TRBV7-2 to TRBJ2-7, with TRBD2 matching over 10 bases. This CDR3 region has 14 residues. V shed 6 bases, J shed 7 bases, and the junction held 9 bases outside the gene matches. Germline CDR1 is SGHTA and CDR2 is FQGNSA.

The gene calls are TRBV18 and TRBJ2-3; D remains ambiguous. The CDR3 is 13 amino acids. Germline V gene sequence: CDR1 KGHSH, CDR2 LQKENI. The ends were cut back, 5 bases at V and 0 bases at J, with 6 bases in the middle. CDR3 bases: TGTGCCAGCTCAGAGGTTAGCACAGATACGCAGTATTTT. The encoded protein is CASSEVSTDTQYF.

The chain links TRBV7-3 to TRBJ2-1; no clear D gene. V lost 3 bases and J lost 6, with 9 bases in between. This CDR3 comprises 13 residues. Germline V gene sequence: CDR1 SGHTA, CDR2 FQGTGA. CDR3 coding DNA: TGTGCCAGCAGCTTTATATCCGGCAATGAGCAGTTCTTC. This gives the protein CASSFISGNEQFF.

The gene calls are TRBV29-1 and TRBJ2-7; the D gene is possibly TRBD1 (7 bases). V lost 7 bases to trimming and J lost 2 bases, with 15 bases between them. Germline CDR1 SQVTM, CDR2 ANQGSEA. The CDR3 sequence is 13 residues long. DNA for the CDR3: TGCAGCGCCGGGGGACAGCTCACCTACGAGCAGTACTTC. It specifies CSAGGQLTYEQYF.

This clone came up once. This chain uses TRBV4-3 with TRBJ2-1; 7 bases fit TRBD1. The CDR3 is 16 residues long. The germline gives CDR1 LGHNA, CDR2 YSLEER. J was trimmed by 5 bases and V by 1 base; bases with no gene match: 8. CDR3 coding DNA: TGCGCCAGCAGCCAAGCCGACAGGGTCATCAACAATGAGCAGTTCTTC. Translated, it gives CASSQADRVINNEQFF.

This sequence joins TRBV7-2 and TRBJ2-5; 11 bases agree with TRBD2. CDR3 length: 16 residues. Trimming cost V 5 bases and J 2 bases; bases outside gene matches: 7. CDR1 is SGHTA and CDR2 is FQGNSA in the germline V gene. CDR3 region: CASSLGTSGRQETQYF. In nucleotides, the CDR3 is TGTGCCAGCAGCCTCGGGACTAGCGGTCGACAAGAGACCCAGTACTTC.

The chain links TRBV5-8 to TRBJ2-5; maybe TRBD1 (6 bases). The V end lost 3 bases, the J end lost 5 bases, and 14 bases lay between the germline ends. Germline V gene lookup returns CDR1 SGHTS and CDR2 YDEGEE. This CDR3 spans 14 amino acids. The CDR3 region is CASSSPGQLETQYF. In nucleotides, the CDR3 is TGTGCCAGCAGCTCGCCAGGACAGCTGGAGACCCAGTACTTC.

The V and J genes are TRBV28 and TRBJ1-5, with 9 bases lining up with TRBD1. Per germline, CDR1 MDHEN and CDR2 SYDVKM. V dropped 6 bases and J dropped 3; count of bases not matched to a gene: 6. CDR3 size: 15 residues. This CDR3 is CASRGQGIPNQPQHF. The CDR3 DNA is TGTGCCAGCAGGGGACAGGGAATCCCCAATCAGCCCCAGCATTTT.

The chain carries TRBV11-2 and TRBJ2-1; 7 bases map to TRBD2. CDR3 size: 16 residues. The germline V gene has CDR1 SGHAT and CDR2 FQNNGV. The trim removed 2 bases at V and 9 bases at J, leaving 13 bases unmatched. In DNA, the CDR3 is TGTGCCAGCAGCTTAAGAGGGAGGGCTTTCGGGGGTGAGCAGTTCTTC. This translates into CASSLRGRAFGGEQFF.